What follows is one T cell receptor beta chain and its context. Its antigen is not known. Produced via immunoSEQ multiplex PCR; TCRdb's table is partial and in-frame only. The sample contains around 60,000 clones, around 88% of which appear only once. This record comes from a study of OX40 agonist ivuxolimab in advanced cancers. Looking at the study overall: An agonistic human IgG2 monoclonal antibody against OX40 (CD134) was given. Hepatocellular carcinoma, melanoma, renal cell or head and neck cancer occurred in dose-escalation patients.

Study-level points and caveats: There were, on average, more expanded clones in CD8+ T cells than in CD4+. Partial responders receiving 0.1-3.0 mg/kg showed among the lowest clonal expansion.

CDR1 and CDR2 from the germline V gene are MNHNY and SVGAGI (reference sequence). J gave up 7 bases and V 6 bases, and 7 bases lay outside the gene matches. CDR3 length equals 15 residues. This TCR derives from an adult with an advanced solid tumor such as melanoma, head and neck, liver or kidney cancer. The chain has TRBV6-6 and TRBJ2-2; 11 bases match TRBD2. Sequencing was performed on CD4+ or CD8+ T cells sorted from blood, taken in a trial of the OX40 agonist ivuxolimab. CDR3 nucleotide sequence: TGTGCCAGCAGCCAACTAGCGGGAGTGAACGGGGAGCTGTTTTTT. Protein product: CASSQLAGVNGELFF.